The source of this T cell receptor (beta chain) is a study of OX40 agonist ivuxolimab in advanced cancers. Data came from immunoSEQ multiplex PCR; TCRdb stores just in-frame clones and leaves some out. The sample includes about 78,000 clones, 84% of them seen just once. This clonotype was obtained from an adult with an advanced solid tumor such as melanoma, head and neck, liver or kidney cancer. This specimen consisted of CD4+ or CD8+ T cells sorted from blood, obtained in a trial of the OX40 agonist ivuxolimab.

DNA of the CDR3: TGTGCCAGCAGCGCTACCGACTACTTAGCAGGGACCGGGGAGCTGTTTTTT. This encodes CASSATDYLAGTGELFF. The chain has TRBV7-2 and TRBJ2-2; the D call may be TRBD1 or TRBD2 (5 bases each). V was cut by 5 bases and J by 5 bases, with 21 bases left in between. The germline V gene encodes CDR1 SGHTA and CDR2 FQGNSA. This CDR3 region has 17 residues.